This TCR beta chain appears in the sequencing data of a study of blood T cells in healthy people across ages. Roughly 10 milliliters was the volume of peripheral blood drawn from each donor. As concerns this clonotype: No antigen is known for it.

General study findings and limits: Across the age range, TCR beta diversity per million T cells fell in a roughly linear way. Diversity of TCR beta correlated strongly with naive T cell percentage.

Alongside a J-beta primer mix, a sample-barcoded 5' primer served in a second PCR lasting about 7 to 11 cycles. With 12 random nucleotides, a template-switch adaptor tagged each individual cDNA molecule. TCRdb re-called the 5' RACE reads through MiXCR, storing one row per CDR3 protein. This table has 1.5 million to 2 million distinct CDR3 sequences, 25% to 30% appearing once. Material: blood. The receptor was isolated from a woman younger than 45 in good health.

The CDR3 DNA reads as TGTGCCAGCCGACCCGGCGCCCGCTATGGCTACACCTTC. This translates into CASRPGARYGYTF. The chain has TRBV28 and TRBJ1-2; D not resolved. From germline, CDR1 is MDHEN and CDR2 SYDVKM. The CDR3 covers 13 residues. Trimming left V 8 bases short and J 4 bases short, with 14 bases between.